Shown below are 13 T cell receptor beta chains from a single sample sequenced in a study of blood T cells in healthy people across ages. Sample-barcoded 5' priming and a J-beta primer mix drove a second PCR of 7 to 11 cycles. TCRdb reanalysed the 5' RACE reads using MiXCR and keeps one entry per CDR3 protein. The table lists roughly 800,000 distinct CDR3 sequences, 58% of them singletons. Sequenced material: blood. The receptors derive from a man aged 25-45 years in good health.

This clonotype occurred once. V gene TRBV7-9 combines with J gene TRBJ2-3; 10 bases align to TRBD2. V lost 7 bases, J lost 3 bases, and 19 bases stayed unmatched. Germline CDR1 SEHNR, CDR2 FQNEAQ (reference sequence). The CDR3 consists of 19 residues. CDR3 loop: CASTPPGLALSTETDTQYF. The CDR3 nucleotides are TGTGCCAGCACCCCTCCGGGACTAGCGTTATCGACTGAAACAGATACGCAGTATTTT.

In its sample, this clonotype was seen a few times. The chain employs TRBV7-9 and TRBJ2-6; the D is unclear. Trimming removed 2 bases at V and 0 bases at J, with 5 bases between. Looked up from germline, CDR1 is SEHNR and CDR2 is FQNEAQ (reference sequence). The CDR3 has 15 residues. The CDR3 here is CASSLLTSGANVLTF. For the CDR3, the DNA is TGTGCCAGCAGCTTATTAACCTCTGGGGCCAACGTCCTGACTTTC.

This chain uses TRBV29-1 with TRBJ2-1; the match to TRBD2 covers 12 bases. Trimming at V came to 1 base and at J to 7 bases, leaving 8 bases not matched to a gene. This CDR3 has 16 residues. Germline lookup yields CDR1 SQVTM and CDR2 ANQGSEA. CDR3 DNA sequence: TGCAGCGTTGAAGGCACTAGCGGGAGGCCGGGGAATGAGCAGTTCTTC. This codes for CSVEGTSGRPGNEQFF.

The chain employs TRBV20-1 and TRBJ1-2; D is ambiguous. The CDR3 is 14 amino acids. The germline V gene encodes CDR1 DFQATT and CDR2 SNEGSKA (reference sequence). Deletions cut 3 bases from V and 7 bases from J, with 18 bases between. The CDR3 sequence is CSASGNGQAGGYTF. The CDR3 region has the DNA TGCAGTGCTAGCGGGAATGGGCAGGCTGGTGGCTACACCTTC.

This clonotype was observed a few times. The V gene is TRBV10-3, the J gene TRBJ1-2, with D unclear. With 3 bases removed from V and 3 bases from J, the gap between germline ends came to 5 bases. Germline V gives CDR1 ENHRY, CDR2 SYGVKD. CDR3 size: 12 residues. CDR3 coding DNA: TGTGCCATCAGTGAACGCGACTATGGCTACACCTTC. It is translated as CAISERDYGYTF.

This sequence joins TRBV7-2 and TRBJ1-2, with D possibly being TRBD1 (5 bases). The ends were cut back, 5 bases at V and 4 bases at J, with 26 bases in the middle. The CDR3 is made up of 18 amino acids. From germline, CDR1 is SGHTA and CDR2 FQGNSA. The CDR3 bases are TGTGCCAGCAGCCCGGGACGGCGTTCGGGGGGTTCTAGCTATGGCTACACCTTC. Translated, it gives CASSPGRRSGGSSYGYTF.

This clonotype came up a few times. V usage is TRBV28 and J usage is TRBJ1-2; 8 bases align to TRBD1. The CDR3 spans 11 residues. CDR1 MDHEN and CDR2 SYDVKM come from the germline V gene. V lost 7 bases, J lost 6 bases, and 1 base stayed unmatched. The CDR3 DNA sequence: TGTGCCAGCACAGGGGGCCATGGCTACACCTTC. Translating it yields CASTGGHGYTF.

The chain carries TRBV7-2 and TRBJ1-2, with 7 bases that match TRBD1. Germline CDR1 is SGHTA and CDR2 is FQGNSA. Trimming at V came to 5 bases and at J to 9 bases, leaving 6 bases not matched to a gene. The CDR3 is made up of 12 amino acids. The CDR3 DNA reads TGTGCCAGCAGCCAGACAGGGTTCAGCTACACCTTC. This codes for CASSQTGFSYTF.

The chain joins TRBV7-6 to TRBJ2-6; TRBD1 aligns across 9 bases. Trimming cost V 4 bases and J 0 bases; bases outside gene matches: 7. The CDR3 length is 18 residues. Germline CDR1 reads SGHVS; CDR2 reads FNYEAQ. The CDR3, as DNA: TGTGCCAGCAGCTCCCAACAGGGGGCTCACTCTGGGGCCAACGTCCTGACTTTC. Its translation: CASSSQQGAHSGANVLTF. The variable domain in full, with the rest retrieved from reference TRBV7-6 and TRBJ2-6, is GAGVSQSPRYKVTKRGQDVALRCDPISGHVSLYWYRQALGQGPEFLTYFNYEAQQDKSGLPNDRFSAERPEGSISTLTIQRTEQRDSAMYRCASSSQQGAHSGANVLTFGAGSRLTVL.

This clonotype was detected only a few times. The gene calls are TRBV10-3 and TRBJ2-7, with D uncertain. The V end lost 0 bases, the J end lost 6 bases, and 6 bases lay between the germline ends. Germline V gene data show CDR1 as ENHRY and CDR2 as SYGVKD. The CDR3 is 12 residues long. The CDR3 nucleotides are TGTGCCATCAGTGAGTCCGACACCGAGCAGTACTTC. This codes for CAISESDTEQYF.

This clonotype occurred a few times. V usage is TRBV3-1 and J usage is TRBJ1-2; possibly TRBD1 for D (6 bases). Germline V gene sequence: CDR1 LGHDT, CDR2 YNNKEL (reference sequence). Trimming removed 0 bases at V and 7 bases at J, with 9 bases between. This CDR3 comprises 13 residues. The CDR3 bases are TGTGCCAGCAGCCAAGAACAGGGTAGTGGCTACACCTTC. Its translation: CASSQEQGSGYTF.

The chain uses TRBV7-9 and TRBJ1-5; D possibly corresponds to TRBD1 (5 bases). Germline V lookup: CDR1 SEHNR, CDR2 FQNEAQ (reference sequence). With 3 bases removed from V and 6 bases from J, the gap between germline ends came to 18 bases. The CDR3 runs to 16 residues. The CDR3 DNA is TGTGCCAGCAGCTTCGCGGCGGGCGGGGGAGGTCAGCCCCAGCATTTT. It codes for CASSFAAGGGGQPQHF.

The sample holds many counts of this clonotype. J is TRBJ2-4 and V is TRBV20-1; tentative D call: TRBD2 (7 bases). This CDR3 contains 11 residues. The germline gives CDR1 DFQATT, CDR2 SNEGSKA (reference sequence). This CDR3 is CEGGAKNIQYF. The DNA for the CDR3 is TGCGAGGGGGGGGCCAAAAACATTCAGTACTTC.